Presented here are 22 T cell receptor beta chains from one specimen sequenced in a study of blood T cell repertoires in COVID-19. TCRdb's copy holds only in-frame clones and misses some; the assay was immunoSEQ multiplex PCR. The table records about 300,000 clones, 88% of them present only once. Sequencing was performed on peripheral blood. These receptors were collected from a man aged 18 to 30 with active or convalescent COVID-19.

Here the CDR3 DNA reads TGTGCCAGCAGCGTAGAGAACAGGGTTTTAGGAAACACCATATATTTT. This gives the protein CASSVENRVLGNTIYF. V gene TRBV9 combines with J gene TRBJ1-3; TRBD1 is a possible D gene (6 bases). Trimming cost V 0 bases and J 4 bases, with 14 bases left between them. CDR3 length: 16 amino acids. Germline CDR1 reads SGDLS; CDR2 reads YYNGEE.

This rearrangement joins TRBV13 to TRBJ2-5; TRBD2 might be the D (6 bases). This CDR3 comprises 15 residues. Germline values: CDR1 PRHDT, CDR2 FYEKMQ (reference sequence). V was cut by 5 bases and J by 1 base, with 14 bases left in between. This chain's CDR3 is CASSPGGSGQETQYF. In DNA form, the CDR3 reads TGTGCCAGCAGCCCTGGGGGGAGCGGCCAAGAGACCCAGTACTTC.

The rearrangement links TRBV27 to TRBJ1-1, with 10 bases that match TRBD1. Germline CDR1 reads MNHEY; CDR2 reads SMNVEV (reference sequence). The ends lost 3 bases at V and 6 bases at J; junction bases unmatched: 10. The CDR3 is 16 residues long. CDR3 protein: CASSFRDRGRGAEAFF. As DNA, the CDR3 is TGTGCCAGCAGTTTCCGCGACAGGGGGCGAGGGGCTGAAGCTTTCTTT.

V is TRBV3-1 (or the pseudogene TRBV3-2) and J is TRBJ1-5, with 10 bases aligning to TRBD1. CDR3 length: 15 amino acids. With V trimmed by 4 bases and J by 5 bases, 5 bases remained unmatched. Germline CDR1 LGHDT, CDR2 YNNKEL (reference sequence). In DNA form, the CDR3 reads TGTGCCAGCAGCCTAGGACAGGGGGGGGATCAGCCCCAGCATTTT. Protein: CASSLGQGGDQPQHF.

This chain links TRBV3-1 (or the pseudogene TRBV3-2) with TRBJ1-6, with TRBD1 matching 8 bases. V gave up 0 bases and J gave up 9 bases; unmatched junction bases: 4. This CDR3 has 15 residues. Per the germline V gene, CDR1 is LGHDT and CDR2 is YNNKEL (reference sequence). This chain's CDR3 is CASSQESQGVSPLHF. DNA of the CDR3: TGTGCCAGCAGCCAAGAGTCACAGGGGGTTTCACCCCTCCACTTT.

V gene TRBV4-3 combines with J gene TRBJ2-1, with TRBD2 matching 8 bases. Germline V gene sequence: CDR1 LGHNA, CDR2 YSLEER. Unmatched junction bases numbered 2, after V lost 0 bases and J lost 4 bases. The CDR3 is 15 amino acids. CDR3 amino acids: CASSQDPGGYNEQFF. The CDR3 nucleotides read TGCGCCAGCAGCCAAGATCCGGGGGGGTACAATGAGCAGTTCTTC.

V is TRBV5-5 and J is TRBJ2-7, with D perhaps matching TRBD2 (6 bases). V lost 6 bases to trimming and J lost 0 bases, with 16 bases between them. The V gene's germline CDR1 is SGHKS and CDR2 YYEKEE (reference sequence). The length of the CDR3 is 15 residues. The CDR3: CASTWTYGSSYEQYF. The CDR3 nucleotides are TGTGCCAGCACCTGGACGTACGGGAGCTCCTACGAGCAGTACTTC.

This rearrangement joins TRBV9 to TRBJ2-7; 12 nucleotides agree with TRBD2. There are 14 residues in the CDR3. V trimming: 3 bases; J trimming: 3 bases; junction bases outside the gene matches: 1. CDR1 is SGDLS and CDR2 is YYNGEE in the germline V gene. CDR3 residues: CASSEGLAGYEQYF. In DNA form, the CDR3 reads TGTGCCAGCAGCGAGGGACTAGCGGGCTACGAGCAGTACTTC.

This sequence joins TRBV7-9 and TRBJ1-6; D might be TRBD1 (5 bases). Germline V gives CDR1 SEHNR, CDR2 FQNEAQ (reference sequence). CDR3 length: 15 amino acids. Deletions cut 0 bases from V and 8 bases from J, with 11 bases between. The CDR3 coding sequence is TGTGCCAGCAGCTTAGCCCAGGGTTTACATTCACCCCTCCACTTT. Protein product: CASSLAQGLHSPLHF.

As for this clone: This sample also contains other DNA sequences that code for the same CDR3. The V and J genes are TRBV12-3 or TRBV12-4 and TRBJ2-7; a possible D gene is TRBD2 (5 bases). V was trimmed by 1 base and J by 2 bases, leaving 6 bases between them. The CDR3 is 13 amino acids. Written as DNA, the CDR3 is TGTGCCAGCAGTTTAGGGACTCCCTACGAGCAGTACTTC. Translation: CASSLGTPYEQYF.

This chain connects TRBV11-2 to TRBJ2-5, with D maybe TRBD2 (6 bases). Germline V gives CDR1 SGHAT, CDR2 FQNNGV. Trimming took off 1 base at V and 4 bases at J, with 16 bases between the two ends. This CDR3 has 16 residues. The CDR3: CASSLGLVPPRETQYF. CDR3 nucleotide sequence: TGTGCCAGCAGCTTAGGACTAGTCCCCCCCCGAGAGACCCAGTACTTC.

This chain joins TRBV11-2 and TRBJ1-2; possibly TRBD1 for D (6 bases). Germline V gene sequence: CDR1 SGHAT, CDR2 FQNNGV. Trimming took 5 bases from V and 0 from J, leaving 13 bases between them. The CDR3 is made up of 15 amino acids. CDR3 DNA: TGTGCCAGCAGCCATCTACAGGGCACTAACTATGGCTACACCTTC. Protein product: CASSHLQGTNYGYTF.

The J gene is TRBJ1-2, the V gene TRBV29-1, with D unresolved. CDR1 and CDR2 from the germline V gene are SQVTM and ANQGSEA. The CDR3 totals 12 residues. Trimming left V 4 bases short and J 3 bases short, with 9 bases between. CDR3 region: CSVVGNHYGYTF. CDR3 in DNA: TGCAGCGTTGTGGGCAACCACTATGGCTACACCTTC.

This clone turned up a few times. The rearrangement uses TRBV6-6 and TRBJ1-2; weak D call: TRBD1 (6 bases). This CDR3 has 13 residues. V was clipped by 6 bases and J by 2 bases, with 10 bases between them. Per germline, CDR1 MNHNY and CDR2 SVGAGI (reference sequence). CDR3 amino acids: CASSSQGNYGYTF. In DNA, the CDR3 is TGTGCCAGCAGCTCACAGGGAAACTATGGCTACACCTTC.

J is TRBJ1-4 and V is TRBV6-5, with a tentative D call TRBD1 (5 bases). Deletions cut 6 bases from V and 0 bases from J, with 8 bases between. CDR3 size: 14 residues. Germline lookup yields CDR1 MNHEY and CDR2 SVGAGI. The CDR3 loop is CASRTTATNEKLFF. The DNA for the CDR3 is TGTGCCAGCAGAACGACAGCAACTAATGAAAAACTGTTTTTT.

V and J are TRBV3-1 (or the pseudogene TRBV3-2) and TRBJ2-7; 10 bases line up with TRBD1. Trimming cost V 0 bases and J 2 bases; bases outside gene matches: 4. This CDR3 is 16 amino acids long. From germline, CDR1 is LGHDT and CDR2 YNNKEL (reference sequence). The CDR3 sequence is CASSQDGTGAPYEQYF. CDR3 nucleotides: TGTGCCAGCAGCCAAGATGGGACAGGGGCACCCTACGAGCAGTACTTC.

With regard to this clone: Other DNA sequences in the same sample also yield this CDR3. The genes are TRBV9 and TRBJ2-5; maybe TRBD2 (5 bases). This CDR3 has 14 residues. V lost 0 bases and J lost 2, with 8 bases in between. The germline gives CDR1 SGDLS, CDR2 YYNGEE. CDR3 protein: CASSVGRTQETQYF. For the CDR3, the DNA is TGTGCCAGCAGCGTAGGACGGACTCAAGAGACCCAGTACTTC.

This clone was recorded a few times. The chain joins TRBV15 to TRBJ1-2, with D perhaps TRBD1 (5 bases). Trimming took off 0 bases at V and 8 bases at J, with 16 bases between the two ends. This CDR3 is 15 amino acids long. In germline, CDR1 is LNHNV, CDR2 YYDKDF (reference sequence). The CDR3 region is CATSRDKGLSKGYTF. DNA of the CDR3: TGTGCCACCAGCAGAGATAAGGGACTGAGTAAGGGCTACACCTTC.

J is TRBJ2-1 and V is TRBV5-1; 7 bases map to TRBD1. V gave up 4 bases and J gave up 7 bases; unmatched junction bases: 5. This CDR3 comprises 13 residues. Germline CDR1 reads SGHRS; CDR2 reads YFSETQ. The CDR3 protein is CASSRDSPNEQFF. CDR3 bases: TGCGCCAGCAGCCGGGACAGCCCTAATGAGCAGTTCTTC.

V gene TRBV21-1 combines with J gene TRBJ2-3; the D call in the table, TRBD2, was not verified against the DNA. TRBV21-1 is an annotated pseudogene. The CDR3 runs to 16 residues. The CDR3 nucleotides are TGTGCCACCCAACTCTCTAGCGGGGGTTGCACAGATACGCAGTATTTT. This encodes CATQLSSGGCTDTQYF.

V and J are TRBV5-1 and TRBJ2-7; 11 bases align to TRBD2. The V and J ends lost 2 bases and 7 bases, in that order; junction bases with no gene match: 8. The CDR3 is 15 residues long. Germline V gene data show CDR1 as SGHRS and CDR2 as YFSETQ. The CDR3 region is CASSLTTSGGGEQYF. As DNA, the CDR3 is TGCGCCAGCAGCTTAACAACTAGCGGGGGAGGGGAGCAGTACTTC.

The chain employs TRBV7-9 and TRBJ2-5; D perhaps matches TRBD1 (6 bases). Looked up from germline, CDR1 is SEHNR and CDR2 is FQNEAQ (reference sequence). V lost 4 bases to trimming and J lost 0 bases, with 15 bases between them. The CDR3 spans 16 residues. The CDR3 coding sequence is TGTGCCAGCAGCTACCGGGACACTCTGTACCAAGAGACCCAGTACTTC. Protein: CASSYRDTLYQETQYF. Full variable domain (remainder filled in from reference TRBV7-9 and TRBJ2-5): DTGVSQNPRHKITKRGQNVTFRCDPISEHNRLYWYRQTLGQGPEFLTYFQNEAQLEKSRLLSDRFSAERPKGSFSTLEIQRTEQGDSAMYLCASSYRDTLYQETQYFGPGTRLLVL.